A selection of T cell receptor beta chains follows, all from one sample in a study of blood T cell repertoires in COVID-19. TCRdb keeps only in-frame clones here, not all; method: immunoSEQ multiplex PCR. The repertoire holds about 92,000 clones, with roughly 80% as singletons. Sequenced material: peripheral blood. These receptor sequences come from a man aged 50 to 59 who had recovered from COVID-19. CDR3s include the opening cysteine and the closing phenylalanine or tryptophan. A D gene is named only where the DNA matches it firmly. Some rows mark clone size as missing; the rest say once, few, many or name a class of expanded clone.

J	V	D	size	DNA	CDR3
TRBJ2-1	TRBV5-4	TRBD2	-	TGTGCCAGCAGCCCGGGACTAAACTACAATGAGCAGTTCTTC	CASSPGLNYNEQFF
TRBJ1-4	TRBV27	TRBD1	-	TGTGCCAGCAGATTAACAGGGGTTGGGGAAAAACTGTTTTTT	CASRLTGVGEKLFF
TRBJ1-4	TRBV4-1	TRBD1	-	TGCGCCAGCAGCCAAGACGGACAGGTGAAACTGTTTTTT	CASSQDGQVKLFF
TRBJ1-6	TRBV30	TRBD1	-	TGTGCCTGGAGTGTACCAGGGGGCGGCTGGAATTCACCCCTCCACTTT	CAWSVPGGGWNSPLHF
TRBJ1-2	TRBV4-3	TRBD1	medium-sized	TGCGCCAGCAGCCAAGATCGAACAGGGGGGGATGGCTACACCTTC	CASSQDRTGGDGYTF
TRBJ2-1	TRBV7-9	-	few	TGTGCCAGCAGCTTAGGTAAAACCGGCAATGAGCAGTTCTTC	CASSLGKTGNEQFF
TRBJ1-5	TRBV5-1	-	-	TGCGCCAGCAGTTCCGGGGATACGGCGGGCAATCAGCCCCAGCATTTT	CASSSGDTAGNQPQHF
TRBJ1-5	TRBV19	TRBD1	-	TGTGCCAGTACCACACAGGGGTTAAGCAATCAGCCCCAGCATTTT	CASTTQGLSNQPQHF
TRBJ1-3	TRBV18	TRBD1	once	TGTGCCAGCTCACCATCCCAGACAGGGGGCTCTGGAAACACCATATATTTT	CASSPSQTGGSGNTIYF
TRBJ2-3	TRBV9	-	-	TGTGCCAGCAGCGTAGAGGTGGCGGGACCTAGCACAGATACGCAGTATTTT	CASSVEVAGPSTDTQYF
TRBJ2-2	TRBV24-1	-	-	TGTGCCACCAGTGATGCCGGGACGAACACCGGGGAGCTGTTTTTT	CATSDAGTNTGELFF
TRBJ1-2	TRBV5-1	-	-	TGCGCCAGCAGCTTGGGAGGACAGTCAATGGGAGCCTATGGCTACACCTTC	CASSLGGQSMGAYGYTF
TRBJ1-1	TRBV5-1	-	-	TGCGCCAGCAGCTTGGCCCAGCTCCCGGGAGCTTTCTTT	CASSLAQLPGAFF
TRBJ2-7	TRBV5-1	TRBD1	once	TGCGCCAGCAGCTTGGAATCAGGGGGTTCCTACGAGCAGTACTTC	CASSLESGGSYEQYF
TRBJ1-1	TRBV18	-	-	TGTGCCAGCTCACCACCCGACAACATTGAAGCTTTCTTT	CASSPPDNIEAFF
TRBJ2-5	TRBV20-1	TRBD2	-	TGCAGTGCTAGTCTAGCGGGAGCAGTGGAGACCCAGTACTTC	CSASLAGAVETQYF
TRBJ1-4	TRBV19	TRBD1	-	TGTGCCAGTAGTGCACAGACAGGGAACGTTAATGAAAAACTGTTTTTT	CASSAQTGNVNEKLFF
TRBJ2-5	TRBV5-6	TRBD1	-	TGTGCCAGCAGCTCTATGGACAGGGGTGAAAAGACCCAGTACTTC	CASSSMDRGEKTQYF
TRBJ2-5	TRBV6-5	-	-	TGTGCCAGCAAACAAAACCAAGAGACCCAGTACTTC	CASKQNQETQYF
TRBJ1-1	TRBV6-5	-	-	TGTGCCAGCAGTTACTCGAGGGACACTGAAGCTTTCTTT	CASSYSRDTEAFF
TRBJ2-2	TRBV6-2/TRBV6-3	-	-	TGTGCCAGCAGTTACGAGAGCGAGGAGAACACCGGGGAGCTGTTTTTT	CASSYESEENTGELFF
TRBJ2-7	TRBV27	TRBD2	few	TGTGCCAGCAGTTTGGTAGCGGGAAGCTCCTACGAGCAGTACTTC	CASSLVAGSSYEQYF
TRBJ2-4	TRBV15	TRBD2	-	TGTGCCACCGGGACTTGGCGGGAGATAGCCAAAAACATTCAGTACTTC	CATGTWREIAKNIQYF